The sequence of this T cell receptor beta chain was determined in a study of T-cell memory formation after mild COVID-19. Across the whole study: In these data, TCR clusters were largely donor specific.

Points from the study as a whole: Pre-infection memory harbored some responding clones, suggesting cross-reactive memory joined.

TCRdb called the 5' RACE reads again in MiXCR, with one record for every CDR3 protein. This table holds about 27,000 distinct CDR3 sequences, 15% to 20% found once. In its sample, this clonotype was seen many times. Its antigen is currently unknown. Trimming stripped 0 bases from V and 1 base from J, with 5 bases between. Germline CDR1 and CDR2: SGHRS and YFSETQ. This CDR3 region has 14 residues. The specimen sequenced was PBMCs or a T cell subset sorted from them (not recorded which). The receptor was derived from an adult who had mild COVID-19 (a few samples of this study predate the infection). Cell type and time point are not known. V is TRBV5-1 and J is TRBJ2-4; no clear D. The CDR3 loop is CASSLADAKNIQYF. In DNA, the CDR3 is TGCGCCAGCAGCTTGGCGGATGCCAAAAACATTCAGTACTTC.